These T cell receptor beta chains were read from a single sample in a study of T cell repertoires in cytomegalovirus infection. From the reads, TCRdb called clonotypes with MiXCR, one entry per CDR3 protein. The top ten hold roughly 10% of the sample, which has 450,000 to 600,000 distinct CDR3 sequences, around 10% seen once. Sequenced material: PBMCs. Receptors were obtained from a human donor in good health (CMV status not recorded). Some clones in this sample may be carry-over from other donors' samples. Both conserved end residues are part of each CDR3. D genes are given only for firm matches. Clone size appears in some rows only: once, few, many, or a class for an expanded clone.

TGCGCCAGCAGCTTTACAGGGGGTGGTGGCTACACCTTC	CASSFTGGGGYTF	TRBJ1-2	TRBD1	TRBV5-1	13	-
TGTGCCAGCAGCCAAGCTGGGCCCCTAGCGCAGTATTTT	CASSQAGPLAQYF	TRBJ2-3	-	TRBV14	13	many
TGTGCCACCAGCAGAGATCCTAGTCAGCCCCAGCATTTT	CATSRDPSQPQHF	TRBJ1-5	-	TRBV15	13	few
TGTGCCAGCAGTGTGGGGTTGAACACTGAAGCTTTCTTT	CASSVGLNTEAFF	TRBJ1-1	-	TRBV6-2/TRBV6-3	13	once
TGTGCCAGCAGCCCCGACAGAAACCACGAGCAGTACTTC	CASSPDRNHEQYF	TRBJ2-7	-	TRBV5-6	13	few
TGTGCCAGCAAGTGGCGGATAACAGGGATGCGTGAGCAGTACTTC	CASKWRITGMREQYF	TRBJ2-7	-	TRBV6-6	15	-
TGTGCCAGTACAGGCACTAGCACAGATACGCAGTATTTT	CASTGTSTDTQYF	TRBJ2-3	-	TRBV6-1	13	many
TGTGCCAGCAGCGTGGGAGCATGGGGAGTTACCTCACAGGTAGTGCAGTTCTTC	CASSVGAWGVTSQVVQFF	TRBJ2-1	-	TRBV9	18	few
TGTGCCAGTAGGATTAGACAGGGGTCGAACACTGAAGCTTTCTTT	CASRIRQGSNTEAFF	TRBJ1-1	TRBD1	TRBV19	15	-
TGTGCCAGCAGCTTAGATCGACGACCAACAAGACGGGGGGAAAGGCAAGAGACCCAGTACTTC	CASSLDRRPTRRGERQETQYF	TRBJ2-5	TRBD2	TRBV7-9	21	few
TGTGCCAGCAGTGAAAAGGGGCCCCTAGGCGAGCAGTACTTC	CASSEKGPLGEQYF	TRBJ2-7	-	TRBV6-1	14	many
TGCAGTGCTAGCCCTACGCAGGGAGTGAGGAACGAGCAGTACTTC	CSASPTQGVRNEQYF	TRBJ2-7	-	TRBV20-1	15	-
TGTGCCAGCGTGTACCAAGAGACCCAGTACTTC	CASVYQETQYF	TRBJ2-5	-	TRBV2	11	many
TGTGCCAGCAACATGGGGACAGTCTATCAGCCCCAGCATTTT	CASNMGTVYQPQHF	TRBJ1-5	TRBD1	TRBV6-1	14	many
TGCAGAGCAGTCGGGAACTCCTACAATGAGCTGTTCTTC	CRAVGNSYNELFF	TRBJ2-1	-	TRBV20-1	13	once
TGTGCCATCGTCCAGGGAGCTGAAGCTTTCTTT	CAIVQGAEAFF	TRBJ1-1	-	TRBV10-3	11	-
TGTGCCAGCAGCTTGGATGGGGGGCTGAGGGAGACCCAGTACTTC	CASSLDGGLRETQYF	TRBJ2-5	-	TRBV5-6	15	many
TGCAGCGTTGGCCAGAATGAAAAACTGTTTTTT	CSVGQNEKLFF	TRBJ1-4	-	TRBV29-1	11	-
TGCGGCGGGGGCAGGGTGAACACTGAAGCTTTCTTT	CGGGRVNTEAFF	TRBJ1-1	-	TRBV20-1	12	many
TGTGCCAGCAGTCAGAACAGGGTTATAAACACTGAAGCTTTCTTT	CASSQNRVINTEAFF	TRBJ1-1	-	TRBV6-6	15	few
TGTGCCAGTAGTACCCCAGGGGGCCGGTCCTACAATGAGCAGTTCTTC	CASSTPGGRSYNEQFF	TRBJ2-1	TRBD1	TRBV19	16	few
TGCAGCGTTGCCGGGGGGGTAACAGATACGCAGTATTTT	CSVAGGVTDTQYF	TRBJ2-3	TRBD2	TRBV29-1	13	many
TGCAGCGTTGCCCGGGGAATCACTAATGAAAAACTGTTTTTT	CSVARGITNEKLFF	TRBJ1-4	-	TRBV29-1	14	few
TGTGCCAGTAGTATCGACCCAGGGATTTATGGCTACACCTTC	CASSIDPGIYGYTF	TRBJ1-2	-	TRBV19	14	many
TGTGCCAGCAGCCCTTCGACTAGCGGGGGGGACAATGAGCAGTTCTTC	CASSPSTSGGDNEQFF	TRBJ2-1	TRBD2	TRBV7-3	16	many
TGTGCCAGCAGCCCGGGACACGTGAACACCGGGGAGCTGTTTTTT	CASSPGHVNTGELFF	TRBJ2-2	-	TRBV7-9	15	few
TGTGCCAGCAGCTCCGGACAGGGGAAGGATCAGCCCCAGCATTTT	CASSSGQGKDQPQHF	TRBJ1-5	TRBD1	TRBV11-2	15	-
TGTGCCAGCAGCGAGTCCTCGGCAGACCCCATATATTTT	CASSESSADPIYF	TRBJ1-3	-	TRBV12-3/TRBV12-4	13	many
TGCAGTCCTGGCGAGGGGTACATGAACACTGAAGCTTTCTTT	CSPGEGYMNTEAFF	TRBJ1-1	-	TRBV20-1	14	few
TGTGCCAGCAGCGTAGCGGAGGGGGTGGTGGGGGGCCACAATGAGCAGTTCTTC	CASSVAEGVVGGHNEQFF	TRBJ2-1	-	TRBV9	18	-
TGTGCCAGCAGTGAACCTGCGGGGGGGCCTACCTACGAGCAGTACTTC	CASSEPAGGPTYEQYF	TRBJ2-7	TRBD2	TRBV2	16	many
TGTGCCTGGAGTGTATCCCCCTCGGGGGGCACTGAAGCTTTCTTT	CAWSVSPSGGTEAFF	TRBJ1-1	-	TRBV30	15	-
TGCAGCGTTGACCGGGGTTACGAGACCCAGTACTTC	CSVDRGYETQYF	TRBJ2-5	-	TRBV29-1	12	-
TGTGCCAGCATCAGAGGGCCAGGCGGGAGAGAGCAGTACTTC	CASIRGPGGREQYF	TRBJ2-7	TRBD2	TRBV28	14	-
TGTGCCAGCAGCTTGGATCGAGGGCCAAGGGAGCAGTACTTC	CASSLDRGPREQYF	TRBJ2-7	-	TRBV5-4	14	many
TGTGCCAGCAGTCGACAGGGGATGGGCTACACCTTC	CASSRQGMGYTF	TRBJ1-2	TRBD1	TRBV28	12	many
TGTGCCAGTAGTCCACGACTAGCTCGCGAGCAGTTCTTC	CASSPRLAREQFF	TRBJ2-1	TRBD2	TRBV19	13	-
TGTGCCAGCAGCTTAGACAGGCCTAACTATGGCTACACCTTC	CASSLDRPNYGYTF	TRBJ1-2	-	TRBV11-2	14	many
TGTGCCAGTAGTATACTGCGCGGGGACTACGAGCAGTACTTC	CASSILRGDYEQYF	TRBJ2-7	-	TRBV19	14	-
TGTGCCAGCAGACTTATGGGGGGGGCCCAGTACTTC	CASRLMGGAQYF	TRBJ2-5	TRBD2	TRBV6-6	12	-
TGTGCCAGCAGTGACTTCACAGGGGGCGGCACAGATACGCAGTATTTT	CASSDFTGGGTDTQYF	TRBJ2-3	TRBD1	TRBV6-4	16	-
TGTGCCAGCAGTGCCGCATCAGGGGTGGCGTTCAATCAGCCCCAGCATTTT	CASSAASGVAFNQPQHF	TRBJ1-5	-	TRBV6-1	17	-
TGTGCCTGGAGGAATATCAGGAGTTCGGGCGAGCAGTACTTC	CAWRNIRSSGEQYF	TRBJ2-7	-	TRBV30	14	few
TGTGCCAGCAGCTCCACGGGACAGGGGGACTACGAGCAGTACTTC	CASSSTGQGDYEQYF	TRBJ2-7	TRBD1	TRBV13	15	-
TGTGCCAGCAGCCCCGTGCGTTTCGGGGAGCTGTTTTTT	CASSPVRFGELFF	TRBJ2-2	-	TRBV11-3	13	many
TGTGCCAGCAGTCTACAGACTAGCGGGGGCACAGATACGCAGTATTTT	CASSLQTSGGTDTQYF	TRBJ2-3	TRBD2	TRBV6-2/TRBV6-3	16	many
TGTGCCAGCAGCTCAACAGGGTATTCCTACAATGAGCAGTTCTTC	CASSSTGYSYNEQFF	TRBJ2-1	-	TRBV7-9	15	many
TGTGCCAGCAGCTTACAGGGTAGTACCGGAAACACCATATATTTT	CASSLQGSTGNTIYF	TRBJ1-3	-	TRBV7-6	15	many
TGCAGTGCTAGAGATCCTGTAGGAGGGGCTGGGGGAGCTTTCTTT	CSARDPVGGAGGAFF	TRBJ1-1	-	TRBV20-1	15	many
TGCGCCAGCAGCTTTAGGCGGAGCACCTACAATGAGCAGTTCTTC	CASSFRRSTYNEQFF	TRBJ2-1	-	TRBV5-1	15	-
TGCGCCAGCAGCTCGCCGACGACAGGACAAGAGACCCAGTACTTC	CASSSPTTGQETQYF	TRBJ2-5	-	TRBV4-1	15	many
TGCAGCGTTGAAGGGCGGTACACAGATACGCAGTATTTT	CSVEGRYTDTQYF	TRBJ2-3	-	TRBV29-1	13	few
TGTGCCAGCAGGGGGACTAGTAGTAACACCGGGGAGCTGTTTTTT	CASRGTSSNTGELFF	TRBJ2-2	TRBD2	TRBV2	15	-
TGTGCCAGCAGCCTGCGGGGGGCTGGGACTGAAGCTTTCTTT	CASSLRGAGTEAFF	TRBJ1-1	-	TRBV7-2	14	many